These T cell receptor beta chains were read from a single sample in a study of blood T cell repertoires in COVID-19. Using immunoSEQ multiplex PCR, the repertoire was profiled, and TCRdb retains in-frame clones only, with some absent. The sample has approximately 270,000 clones, around 88% seen once. Sequences were obtained from peripheral blood. The receptor source for this set is a man aged 25 to 40 with acute or convalescent COVID-19. CDR3s include the opening cysteine and the closing phenylalanine or tryptophan. A D gene is named only where the DNA matches it firmly. The size entry is marked missing in some rows and otherwise reads once, few, many or a size class.

NA,TRBD2,TRBJ2-7,TRBV7-2,TGTGCCAGCAGCTTAGGACTAGCGGGAGGGGTGCAGTACTTC,CASSLGLAGGVQYF
NA,TRBD2,TRBJ2-7,TRBV2,TGTGCCAGCAGCCCGGGACTAGCGCCCTACGAGCAGTACTTC,CASSPGLAPYEQYF
NA,TRBD1,TRBJ2-1,TRBV19,TGTGCCAGTAGTATAGACGGGACAGAAATCTACAATGAGCAGTTCTTC,CASSIDGTEIYNEQFF
NA,NA,TRBJ1-3,TRBV4-2,TGTGCCAGCAGCCAAGTTATGAGGAGCACCTCTGGAAACACCATATATTTT,CASSQVMRSTSGNTIYF
NA,NA,TRBJ2-1,TRBV11-2,TGTGCCAGCAGCACTGGTCACTCCTACAATGAGCAGTTCTTC,CASSTGHSYNEQFF
NA,TRBD2,TRBJ2-1,TRBV2,TGTGCCAGCAGTGAAGAGCGACTAGCGGGAGGTGAGCAGTTCTTC,CASSEERLAGGEQFF
NA,NA,TRBJ1-6,TRBV5-6,TGTGCCAGCAGCCCCCTCTCGGTATCTAATTCACCCCTCCACTTT,CASSPLSVSNSPLHF
NA,TRBD1,TRBJ1-2,TRBV3-1/TRBV3-2,TGTGCCAGCAGCCAAGACCCAGGGGGTCCCTATGGCTACACCTTC,CASSQDPGGPYGYTF
NA,NA,TRBJ1-5,TRBV19,TGTGCCAGTAGTATTCGATGGGGGGAGCCCCAGCATTTT,CASSIRWGEPQHF
NA,NA,TRBJ1-2,TRBV29-1,TGCAGCGTTGGAACCCTACAGGACGGCTACACCTTC,CSVGTLQDGYTF
NA,NA,TRBJ1-6,TRBV6-5,TGTGCCAGCAGATTCTCGGTAGTTAATTCACCCCTCCACTTT,CASRFSVVNSPLHF
few,NA,TRBJ1-2,TRBV19,TGTGCCAGTAGTCTACAGGGAGCTAACTATGGCTACACCTTC,CASSLQGANYGYTF
NA,NA,TRBJ1-2,TRBV7-9,TGTGCCAGCAGCTCAACCCCCGACAGGACGGGATCCTATGGCTACACCTTC,CASSSTPDRTGSYGYTF
NA,NA,TRBJ2-7,TRBV7-2,TGTGCCAGCAGTTTGGGACGTGGGGGCCCTTACGAGCAGTACTTC,CASSLGRGGPYEQYF
NA,NA,TRBJ2-7,TRBV5-6,TGTGCCAGCAGCTTGGGACAGTACGCCTACGAGCAGTACTTC,CASSLGQYAYEQYF
NA,TRBD1,TRBJ2-7,TRBV7-3,TGTGCCAGCAGCCCTCAGGGGACAGGGATCGGCGAGCAGTACTTC,CASSPQGTGIGEQYF
NA,TRBD2,TRBJ2-3,TRBV11-2,TGTGCCAGCGACGGGGGGGGCCTCACAGATACGCAGTATTTT,CASDGGGLTDTQYF
NA,TRBD2,TRBJ2-1,TRBV4-2,TGTGCCAGCAGCCATCTAGCGGGGGACTACAATGAGCAGTTCTTC,CASSHLAGDYNEQFF
few,TRBD1,TRBJ1-6,TRBV18,TGTGCCAGCTCACCAGACAGGGGTTATTCACCCCTCCACTTT,CASSPDRGYSPLHF
NA,TRBD2,TRBJ2-1,TRBV28,TGTGCCAGCATAAGCGGGAACTCCTACAATGAGCAGTTCTTC,CASISGNSYNEQFF
NA,TRBD2,TRBJ2-1,TRBV5-4,TGTGCCTCGGCGGGAGGAACTAACAATGAGCAGTTCTTC,CASAGGTNNEQFF
NA,NA,TRBJ1-5,TRBV19,TGTGCCAGTAGTATAGTAGCCCAGCCCCAGCATTTT,CASSIVAQPQHF
NA,NA,TRBJ2-2,TRBV5-1,TGCGCCAGCAGCCCGGGACTGGAGAACGGGGAGCTGTTTTTT,CASSPGLENGELFF
NA,TRBD1,TRBJ2-7,TRBV5-5,TGTGCCAGCAGCTTAGGACAGGAACCCTACGAGCAGTACTTC,CASSLGQEPYEQYF
NA,NA,TRBJ2-7,TRBV5-1,TGCGCCAGCAGCGACTATTACTACGAGCAGTACTTC,CASSDYYYEQYF
NA,NA,TRBJ1-4,TRBV3-1/TRBV3-2,TGTGCCAGCAGCCAGCCTCCTGTGAGGGAAAAACTGTTTTTT,CASSQPPVREKLFF
NA,TRBD1,TRBJ2-1,TRBV11-2,TGTGCCAGCAGCCCGAACAGGGGCCCAGATACAACACAGCAGTTCTTC,CASSPNRGPDTTQQFF
NA,TRBD1,TRBJ2-5,TRBV2,TGTGCCAGAGGGACAGCTCAAGCGACCCAGTACTTC,CARGTAQATQYF
NA,NA,TRBJ2-1,TRBV7-9,TGTGCCAGCAGCCAAGCCTATAGAGAGAATGAGCAGTTCTTC,CASSQAYRENEQFF
NA,NA,TRBJ2-1,TRBV5-1,TGCGCCAGCAGCTTGGATGCCAGCTCCTACAATGAGCAGTTCTTC,CASSLDASSYNEQFF
once,TRBD1,TRBJ1-1,TRBV6-5,TGTGCCAGCAGTTACGAACAGGGGGAGGGCACTGAAGCTTTCTTT,CASSYEQGEGTEAFF
NA,NA,TRBJ1-1,TRBV2,TGTGCCAGCATTCCTAGGGGGACCGCTGAAGCTTTCTTT,CASIPRGTAEAFF
NA,NA,TRBJ2-7,TRBV5-1,TGCGCCAGCAGCTTGGTTGCTACGGGTTACGAGCAGTACTTC,CASSLVATGYEQYF
NA,TRBD2,TRBJ2-7,TRBV19,TGTGCCAGTAGCACCCGGGGGGGGGCGGTCTACGAGCAGTACTTC,CASSTRGGAVYEQYF
NA,NA,TRBJ1-1,TRBV5-1,TGCGCCAGCAGCTTATTAGGGGTGAACACTGAAGCTTTCTTT,CASSLLGVNTEAFF
NA,TRBD1,TRBJ2-7,TRBV18,TGTGCCAGCTCACAAGGGACAGGCGTTGCCTACGAGCAGTACTTC,CASSQGTGVAYEQYF
NA,TRBD2,TRBJ2-3,TRBV10-3,TGTGCCATCAGCACTAGCGGGTACACAGATACGCAGTATTTT,CAISTSGYTDTQYF
NA,NA,TRBJ2-2,TRBV7-3,TGTGCCAGCAGCTTATCTAACACCGGGGAGCTGTTTTTT,CASSLSNTGELFF
few,NA,TRBJ1-5,TRBV6-2/TRBV6-3,TGTGCCAGCAGCGACACGAAAAGTGCCACACCCCAGCATTTT,CASSDTKSATPQHF
NA,NA,TRBJ1-4,TRBV28,TGTGCCAGCAGTTTTCGGACAGCACGCCCTAGTAATGAAAAACTGTTTTTT,CASSFRTARPSNEKLFF
NA,NA,TRBJ2-1,TRBV5-6,TGTGCCAGCAGCTTGGGACTCTCCTACAATGAGCAGTTCTTC,CASSLGLSYNEQFF
NA,NA,TRBJ2-7,TRBV14,TGTGCCAGCAGCCCCCGGAGGAACGAGCAGTACTTC,CASSPRRNEQYF